This is a list of T cell receptor beta chains from one sample in a study of T cells in Graves' hyperthyroidism and ophthalmopathy. Using its own MiXCR run on the multiplex PCR reads, TCRdb lists one record per CDR3 protein. Here the sample spans roughly 700,000 distinct CDR3 sequences, 14% being singletons. Sequencing was carried out using blood. Receptors were obtained from a woman between 18 and 29 years old with Graves' hyperthyroidism. CDR3s include the opening cysteine and the closing phenylalanine or tryptophan. Fields, in order: V gene, J gene, CDR3 protein.

v_gene: TRBV28; j_gene: TRBJ1-2; CDR3aa: CASSLDDSGYGYTF
v_gene: TRBV28; j_gene: TRBJ1-2; CDR3aa: CASGSNYGYTF
v_gene: TRBV12-3/TRBV12-4; j_gene: TRBJ2-3; CDR3aa: CASRTGPRGADTQYF
v_gene: TRBV29-1; j_gene: TRBJ2-7; CDR3aa: CSVRTGSHEQYF
v_gene: TRBV3-1; j_gene: TRBJ2-7; CDR3aa: CASSHWTGKIYEQYF
v_gene: TRBV28; j_gene: TRBJ1-5; CDR3aa: CASRLGIRNQPQHF
v_gene: TRBV7-9; j_gene: TRBJ2-1; CDR3aa: CASSPTSGAYNEQFF
v_gene: TRBV24-1; j_gene: TRBJ2-2; CDR3aa: CATSDLRTGELFF
v_gene: TRBV10-2; j_gene: TRBJ1-6; CDR3aa: CATGWGPGHNSPLHF
v_gene: TRBV30; j_gene: TRBJ2-1; CDR3aa: CAWSVLPLGWGDNEQFF
v_gene: TRBV28; j_gene: TRBJ2-5; CDR3aa: CASSFWGGGDISETQYF
v_gene: TRBV6-1; j_gene: TRBJ2-5; CDR3aa: CASRGVGVNEETQYF
v_gene: TRBV7-9; j_gene: TRBJ2-7; CDR3aa: CASAQVAHYEQYF
v_gene: TRBV4-2; j_gene: TRBJ2-4; CDR3aa: CASSQEGGGGGYAKNIQYF
v_gene: TRBV12-3/TRBV12-4; j_gene: TRBJ2-7; CDR3aa: CATREDRGNYEQYF
v_gene: TRBV10-3; j_gene: TRBJ2-5; CDR3aa: CAISEHRVNQETQYF
v_gene: TRBV29-1; j_gene: TRBJ2-7; CDR3aa: CSAHTDSYEQYF
v_gene: TRBV2; j_gene: TRBJ2-3; CDR3aa: CASSEVAGGFSTDTQYF
v_gene: TRBV3-1; j_gene: TRBJ2-5; CDR3aa: CASSQEYGTGSETQYF
v_gene: TRBV3-1; j_gene: TRBJ2-2; CDR3aa: CASSQGPSGWNTGELFF
v_gene: TRBV12-3/TRBV12-4; j_gene: TRBJ2-1; CDR3aa: CASSLPGLASYNEQFF
v_gene: TRBV10-3; j_gene: TRBJ1-1; CDR3aa: CAISESTGYVSEAFF
v_gene: TRBV9; j_gene: TRBJ2-1; CDR3aa: CASSVEQVPREQFF
v_gene: TRBV20-1; j_gene: TRBJ2-1; CDR3aa: CSASELAGGDNEQFF
v_gene: TRBV11-2; j_gene: TRBJ2-1; CDR3aa: CASSLVPEQFF
v_gene: TRBV12-3/TRBV12-4; j_gene: TRBJ2-7; CDR3aa: CASSWTSGNYEQYF
v_gene: TRBV20-1; j_gene: TRBJ2-3; CDR3aa: CSARVFGGRGDTQYF
v_gene: TRBV7-3; j_gene: TRBJ2-2; CDR3aa: CASSLTLVAGGPDTGELFF
v_gene: TRBV2; j_gene: TRBJ1-4; CDR3aa: CASRALTGPRATNEKLFF
v_gene: TRBV30; j_gene: TRBJ1-1; CDR3aa: CAWGRMNTEAFF
v_gene: TRBV28; j_gene: TRBJ1-2; CDR3aa: CASSLSTWKVGYGYTF
v_gene: TRBV7-9; j_gene: TRBJ2-2; CDR3aa: CASSIPSGSLPSTGELFF
v_gene: TRBV18; j_gene: TRBJ2-1; CDR3aa: CASSPRGSFPNEQFF
v_gene: TRBV12-3/TRBV12-4; j_gene: TRBJ2-2; CDR3aa: CANSHQKFTGELFF
v_gene: TRBV11-2; j_gene: TRBJ2-3; CDR3aa: CASSPGLAGGGADTQYF
v_gene: TRBV20-1; j_gene: TRBJ2-4; CDR3aa: CSARGTLANIQYF
v_gene: TRBV27; j_gene: NA; CDR3aa: CASSPWTGKSYEQFF
v_gene: TRBV12-3/TRBV12-4; j_gene: TRBJ2-2; CDR3aa: CASTPRDRGKPGELFF
v_gene: TRBV2; j_gene: TRBJ1-5; CDR3aa: CASNRGAGNQPQHF
v_gene: TRBV2; j_gene: TRBJ2-7; CDR3aa: CASKRDRRYEQYF
v_gene: TRBV29-1; j_gene: TRBJ2-1; CDR3aa: CSVEGGPYNEQFF
v_gene: TRBV28; j_gene: TRBJ1-5; CDR3aa: CASSFELSNQPQHF